The 28 T cell receptor beta chains below all came from one sample that was sequenced in a study of cytomegalovirus exposure and HLA in healthy donors. A multiplex PCR was run with 60 Vbeta primers and 13 Jbeta primers. Here immunoSEQ multiplex PCR was the method, and the copy in TCRdb shows in-frame clones only, minus some. The data contain fewer than 250,000 clones, over 75% of them singletons. Sequencing was performed on PBMCs. All receptors derive from a man younger than 30 in good health and CMV-seronegative.

This chain links TRBV30 with TRBJ2-2; the D gene is possibly TRBD2 (5 bases). Germline values: CDR1 GTSNPN, CDR2 SVGIG (reference sequence). V was trimmed by 2 bases and J by 4 bases, leaving 8 bases between them. The CDR3 loop spans 13 amino acids. CDR3 region: CAWSSGSTGELFF. CDR3 bases: TGTGCCTGGAGTTCGGGGAGCACCGGGGAGCTGTTTTTT.

The chain recombines TRBV9 with TRBJ2-5, with a possible D match to TRBD1 (6 bases). The length of the CDR3 is 16 residues. Germline V CDR1 and CDR2: SGDLS, YYNGEE. V lost 1 base and J lost 2, with 15 bases in between. The CDR3 nucleotides are TGTGCCAGCAGCGTATATTCAGGGGCGAATCAAGAGACCCAGTACTTC. It translates to CASSVYSGANQETQYF.

The chain joins TRBV27 to TRBJ1-1; D remains unclear. Germline CDR1 reads MNHEY; CDR2 reads SMNVEV (reference sequence). The CDR3 length is 11 residues. V was shortened by 6 bases and J by 11 bases, with 13 bases between the two germline ends. CDR3 sequence reads: CASRAGVKAFF. The CDR3 region has the DNA TGTGCCAGCAGGGCCGGGGTAAAGGCTTTCTTT.

CDR3 DNA: TGTGCCAGCAGCTCACCAATGACTAGCGGGGGCTCGAACACCGGGGAGCTGTTTTTT. Residues: CASSSPMTSGGSNTGELFF. This chain joins TRBV7-2 and TRBJ2-2; 12 bases map to TRBD2. Germline CDR1 reads SGHTA; CDR2 reads FQGNSA. The CDR3 totals 19 residues. The J segment lost 0 bases and the V segment lost 4 bases, leaving 9 bases of the junction unmatched.

The V call is TRBV6-5, the J call TRBJ1-2; D perhaps matches TRBD1 (5 bases). The V end lost 2 bases, the J end lost 4 bases, and 11 bases lay between the germline ends. CDR1 is MNHEY, CDR2 SVGAGI, per germline. The CDR3 has 14 residues. CDR3 bases: TGTGCCAGCAGTTACACCGGGAGGGGCTATGGCTACACCTTC. This sequence encodes CASSYTGRGYGYTF.

V usage is TRBV7-8 and J usage is TRBJ2-1; D is undetermined. The V end was cut by 5 bases, the J end by 7 bases, with 6 bases between. The germline CDR1 and CDR2 sequences are SGHVS and FQNEAQ. The CDR3 is 11 amino acids. In DNA, the CDR3 is TGTGCCAGCAGCCCCGGGAATGAGCAGTTCTTC. Encoded protein: CASSPGNEQFF.

The J gene is TRBJ2-2, the V gene TRBV27, with TRBD2 identical over 11 bases. The CDR3 spans 15 residues. Germline V lookup: CDR1 MNHEY, CDR2 SMNVEV (reference sequence). Germline trimming cut 4 bases from V and 7 bases from J; bases unmatched to any gene: 5. The CDR3 region is CASSSTSGVGGELFF. CDR3 nucleotide sequence: TGTGCCAGCAGTTCGACTAGCGGGGTGGGCGGGGAGCTGTTTTTT.

The chain couples TRBV10-3 to TRBJ2-3; 12 nucleotides line up with TRBD1. The CDR3 length is 15 residues. V was pared by 8 bases and J by 3 bases, with 6 bases of the junction left unmatched. Germline assignment: CDR1 ENHRY and CDR2 SYGVKD. The CDR3 protein is CAIAGTGGFTDTQYF. The CDR3 nucleotides are TGTGCCATCGCCGGGACAGGGGGCTTTACAGATACGCAGTATTTT.

The chain employs TRBV7-2 and TRBJ2-7; D perhaps matches TRBD1 (6 bases). Trimming took 2 bases from V and 1 from J, leaving 12 bases between them. The germline CDR1 and CDR2 sequences are SGHTA and FQGNSA. CDR3 length: 15 residues. CDR3 nucleotide sequence: TGTGCCAGCAGCTTAACCTGGGACATTTCCTACGAGCAGTACTTC. Translation gives CASSLTWDISYEQYF.

The chain combines TRBV4-3 with TRBJ2-5; 9 bases agree with TRBD2. This CDR3 is 14 amino acids long. The J segment lost 7 bases and the V segment lost 2 bases, leaving 5 bases of the junction unmatched. Germline V lookup: CDR1 LGHNA, CDR2 YSLEER. The CDR3 here is CASSQTSGPGTQYF. The CDR3 DNA reads TGCGCCAGCAGCCAAACTAGCGGGCCTGGGACCCAGTACTTC.

The J gene is TRBJ1-1, the V gene TRBV18; 10 bases map to TRBD1. The germline gives CDR1 KGHSH, CDR2 LQKENI. Germline trimming cut 5 bases from V and 11 bases from J; bases unmatched to any gene: 14. The CDR3 sequence is 15 residues long. The CDR3 region has the DNA TGTGCCAGCTCAGGTCAGACAGGGGGCCGGGAGACGGCTTTCTTT. It yields the protein CASSGQTGGRETAFF.

The V and J genes are TRBV6-6 and TRBJ2-6; 10 bases agree with TRBD1. Germline assignment: CDR1 MNHNY and CDR2 SVGAGI (reference sequence). CDR3 size: 16 residues. CDR3 sequence: CACRGQGITGANVLTF. The CDR3 coding sequence is TGTGCGTGCAGGGGACAGGGGATTACTGGGGCCAACGTCCTGACTTTC.

The chain links TRBV10-1 to TRBJ2-1; TRBD2 matches at 10 bases. The CDR3 has 19 amino acids. The V and J ends lost 0 bases and 7 bases, in that order; junction bases with no gene match: 15. Germline lookup yields CDR1 WNHNN and CDR2 SYGVQD (reference sequence). The CDR3 reads CASSESGSGGWLSWNEQFF. CDR3 nucleotide sequence: TGCGCCAGCAGTGAGTCGGGTAGCGGGGGGTGGCTTTCTTGGAATGAGCAGTTCTTC.

The chain is built from TRBV6-5 and TRBJ2-5; 10 bases are a match to TRBD2. Per germline, CDR1 MNHEY and CDR2 SVGAGI. The CDR3 has 15 amino acids. V trimming: 6 bases; J trimming: 5 bases; junction bases outside the gene matches: 9. This chain's CDR3 is CASSLSGGAVETQYF. The CDR3 nucleotides read TGTGCCAGCAGCCTCAGCGGGGGGGCTGTGGAGACCCAGTACTTC.

The chain employs TRBV11-2 and TRBJ2-1; 7 bases are a match to TRBD2. The CDR3 is 15 amino acids. The germline CDR1 and CDR2 sequences are SGHAT and FQNNGV. The trim removed 7 bases at V and 9 bases at J, leaving 15 bases unmatched. The chain's CDR3 is CASTDRDYPSGEQFF. The CDR3 DNA follows: TGTGCCAGCACCGACCGGGACTACCCTAGTGGTGAGCAGTTCTTC.

This chain links TRBV6-4 with TRBJ2-7, with a tentative D call TRBD2 (5 bases). Germline values: CDR1 MRHNA, CDR2 SNTAGT. Deletions cut 2 bases from V and 0 bases from J, with 14 bases between. The CDR3 is 16 amino acids. The CDR3 nucleotides read TGTGCCAGCAGTGACGTGATACCACGGGACTCCTACGAGCAGTACTTC. It yields the protein CASSDVIPRDSYEQYF.

The J gene is TRBJ2-7, the V gene TRBV2; possibly TRBD1 for D (6 bases). V dropped 4 bases and J dropped 4 bases, with 14 bases sitting between them. Germline V lookup: CDR1 SNHLY, CDR2 FYNNEI. The CDR3 extends over 14 amino acids. CDR3 coding DNA: TGTGCCAGCAGTGTGGAGACAGGTATTTACGAGCAGTACTTC. It codes for CASSVETGIYEQYF.

This chain joins TRBV7-2 and TRBJ1-4; D gene uncertain. V dropped 5 bases and J dropped 0 bases, with 16 bases sitting between them. This CDR3 contains 17 residues. CDR1 and CDR2 from the germline V gene are SGHTA and FQGNSA. CDR3 amino acids: CASSPGITEPTNEKLFF. The CDR3 nucleotides read TGTGCCAGCAGCCCCGGGATCACAGAGCCAACTAATGAAAAACTGTTTTTT.

This clone was found once. Relative to the germline gene, one junction end is altered; a read error may explain this. This rearrangement joins TRBV4-3 to TRBJ1-6; 7 positions agree with TRBD1. The CDR3 covers 13 residues. The germline V gene encodes CDR1 LGHNA and CDR2 YSLEER. The CDR3 DNA sequence: TGCGCCAGCAGCCAAGGCAGGGGGGATCAACTTCATTTT. Translated, it gives CASSQGRGDQLHF.

This clone was detected a few times. The CDR3 DNA sequence: TGTGCCAGCAGCTCTGGGAGGGGTTCAGAGACCCAGTACTTC. Translated, it gives CASSSGRGSETQYF. The V gene is TRBV7-3, the J gene TRBJ2-5; 7 bases match TRBD2. From germline, CDR1 is SGHTA and CDR2 FQGTGA. Losses at the gene ends were 4 bases for V and 4 bases for J; bases not matched to a gene: 6. CDR3 length: 14 amino acids.

The chain joins TRBV10-3 to TRBJ2-3; D might be TRBD2 (7 bases). V lost 8 bases and J lost 0, with 12 bases in between. Per germline, CDR1 ENHRY and CDR2 SYGVKD. CDR3 length equals 14 residues. The CDR3 coding sequence is TGTGCCATCGAGGGGGGGAGCAGCACAGATACGCAGTATTTT. Its protein product is CAIEGGSSTDTQYF.

The rearrangement links TRBV18 to TRBJ1-1; no firm D call. Germline CDR1 is KGHSH and CDR2 is LQKENI. V was pared by 3 bases and J by 2 bases, with 13 bases between. The CDR3 consists of 15 residues. As DNA, the CDR3 is TGTGCCAGCTCACCGGGGAGGGCCGCAAACACTGAAGCTTTCTTT. It is translated as CASSPGRAANTEAFF.

V and J are TRBV7-2 and TRBJ2-3; D may be TRBD1 (6 bases). V was trimmed by 0 bases and J by 3 bases, leaving 10 bases between them. The CDR3 loop spans 15 amino acids. Germline V gives CDR1 SGHTA, CDR2 FQGNSA. The CDR3 nucleotides read TGTGCCAGCAGCTTAGCGCGACAGGCAACAGATACGCAGTATTTT. Translating gives CASSLARQATDTQYF.

The J gene is TRBJ1-2, the V gene TRBV7-2, with TRBD1 as a possible D gene (5 bases). Trimming pared 5 bases from V and 4 bases from J, leaving 14 bases between. Germline V lookup: CDR1 SGHTA, CDR2 FQGNSA. The CDR3 extends over 14 amino acids. The CDR3 loop is CASSLVGVAYGYTF. In nucleotides, the CDR3 is TGTGCCAGCAGCCTAGTAGGGGTGGCCTATGGCTACACCTTC.

This clone has only one observation. The chain joins TRBV27 to TRBJ2-7; TRBD1 is a possible D gene (6 bases). Germline loops: CDR1 MNHEY, CDR2 SMNVEV (reference sequence). Trimming stripped 2 bases from V and 3 bases from J, with 14 bases between. This CDR3 comprises 15 residues. Here the CDR3 DNA reads TGTGCCAGCAGTTTAAAACAGGGAGACAACTACGAGCAGTACTTC. Residues: CASSLKQGDNYEQYF.

This clone was seen only once. The chain links TRBV5-1 to TRBJ2-7, with a weak D call TRBD2 (5 bases). The CDR3 has 14 residues. V was pared by 2 bases and J by 0 bases, with 9 bases between. Looked up from germline, CDR1 is SGHRS and CDR2 is YFSETQ. CDR3 bases: TGCGCCAGCAGCTTAAAACGGGGCTCCTACGAGCAGTACTTC. This sequence encodes CASSLKRGSYEQYF.

The J gene is TRBJ1-5, the V gene TRBV6-5, with D possibly TRBD1 on 6 matching bases. The CDR3 sequence is 12 residues long. Germline CDR1 and CDR2: MNHEY and SVGAGI. Trimming removed 6 bases at V and 11 bases at J, with 14 bases between. The CDR3, as DNA: TGTGCCAGCAGCCGACAGGACGGGGCCCAGCATTTT. Translation gives CASSRQDGAQHF.

The table lists this clone with a count of one. The V gene is TRBV5-4, the J gene TRBJ2-1; 12 nucleotides agree with TRBD1. The CDR3 sequence is 17 residues long. The germline gives CDR1 SGHNT, CDR2 YYREEE (reference sequence). The V gene end was trimmed by 5 bases and the J gene end by 8 bases; junction bases not matched to a gene: 14. For the CDR3, the DNA is TGTGCCAGCAGACAACCCGTGCCGGGACAGGGGGCCGATGAGCAGTTCTTC. Its translation is CASRQPVPGQGADEQFF.